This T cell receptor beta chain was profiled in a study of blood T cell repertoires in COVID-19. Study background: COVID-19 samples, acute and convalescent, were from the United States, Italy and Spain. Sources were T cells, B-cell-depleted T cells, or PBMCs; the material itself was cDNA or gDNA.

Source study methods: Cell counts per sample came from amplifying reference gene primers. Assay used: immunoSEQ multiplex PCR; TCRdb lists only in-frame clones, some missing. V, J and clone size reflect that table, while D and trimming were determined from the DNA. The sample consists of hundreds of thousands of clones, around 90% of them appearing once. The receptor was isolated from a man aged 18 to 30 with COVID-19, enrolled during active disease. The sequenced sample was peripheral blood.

The CDR3, as DNA: TGCGCCAGCAGCGCGTTGCCCTACGAGCAGTACTTC. It yields the protein CASSALPYEQYF. The rearrangement joins TRBV5-1 to TRBJ2-7; no clear D gene. This CDR3 is built from 12 residues. In germline, CDR1 is SGHRS, CDR2 YFSETQ. V was clipped by 4 bases and J by 2 bases, with 7 bases between them.